The sequence of this T cell receptor (beta chain) was determined in a study of tumor and adjacent non-tumor tissue in lung cancer (dated by TCRdb to the late 2010s). Regarding the research as a whole: By cancer type, the cohort comprised some twelve adenocarcinoma patients, a couple of squamous cell carcinoma patients and 1 small cell lung cancer patient. A few dozen paired specimens, one tumor and one normal lung sample per patient, were profiled by TCRbeta CDR3 sequencing. In total, sequencing yielded 125,075,908 productive TCRbeta reads, which works out to an average of approximately 4 million reads per sample. Using bulk TCRbeta repertoires from 15 lung cancer patients, the study set lung tumor tissue side by side with matched distant non-tumor lung tissue. Ages among the roughly 15 patients ranged from about 31 to 85 years, there were approximately 10 men and 5 women, and disease was at TNM stage I to III. The full study reports these points: TCR diversity (inverse Simpson) was significantly higher in tumor than in normal lung tissue (roughly 430 vs 170, P = 0.0075, Mann-Whitney U test). Because peripheral blood was not sequenced, the blood TCRbeta repertoires of the lung cancer patients in the study went unexamined. The sequencing platform is not named in the methods, and unique molecular identifiers are not mentioned. In normal lung, the top 100 clones accounted for a significantly larger cumulative share of the repertoire than in tumor tissue. The cohort had only roughly 14 patients, and the authors noted that larger samples and more detailed clinical data are needed. Younger patients had significantly higher TCR diversity, and higher tumor TCR diversity was associated with shorter overall and disease-free survival.

Library preparation used multiplex PCR. The sequencing machine was an Illumina HiSeq 2500. TCRbeta libraries were constructed through three rounds of nested PCR with primers (Table S4) according to protocols adapted from ARM-PCR. Before sequencing, PCR products of 200-500 bp were excised from the gel and purified with the QIAquick gel extraction kit. As for the authors' bioinformatics: Trimmomatic was used to clean the reads, FLASH was used to merge the reads into complete CDR3 sequences, and MiTCR was used to assign the reads to V(D)J germline segments. Clonal diversity was calculated as the inverse Simpson's index using VDJtools. In-frame sequences without a premature stop codon were defined as productive reads. Using fastp at Q25 and MiXCR, TCRdb reprocessed the public reads and kept productive beta chains. Here each entry gathers all rows of one CDR3 protein and keeps the most common genes and DNA. TCRdb's processing, not the authors' own work, is the source of the V and J calls. The sample includes about 120,000 distinct CDR3 sequences, with about 80% observed a single time. The ten largest make up about 22% of the sample.

The V and J ends are trimmed by 4 bases and 4 bases, leaving 18 bases between them. The CDR3 numbers 15 residues from cysteine through phenylalanine. The only DNA kept is the CDR3, 45 bases in frame from the first base. CDR1 and CDR2 are drawn from the germline V gene: SGHDT, YYEEEE. A remark on this clonotype: What this receptor recognizes is not known. Within one base of it there is no much larger clone, and no base qualities were kept.

RNA was isolated from bulk unsorted tissue, and RNA quality was assessed with a NanoDrop ND-1000 and an Agilent 2100. The donors were newly diagnosed lung cancer patients admitted for thoracic surgery in China from August to November 2014 who had not received prior chemotherapy. Patients who had received previous radiotherapy or chemotherapy, or who had another concurrent cancer, were excluded from the study. Pieces of surgical tissue measuring 1-2 cm3 were kept in RNAlater solution and held at -80 degrees C until needed. Recombination linked TRBV5-6 to TRBJ2-7; no D segment can be confidently identified. The clonotype comes from a man between 65 and 85 years old with non-small cell lung cancer. Sequencing was carried out using lung tumor tissue. The DNA sequence reads TGTGCCAGCAGCATTACCTTCGCGGTGGGGTACGAGCAGTACTTC. Its protein product is CASSITFAVGYEQYF.